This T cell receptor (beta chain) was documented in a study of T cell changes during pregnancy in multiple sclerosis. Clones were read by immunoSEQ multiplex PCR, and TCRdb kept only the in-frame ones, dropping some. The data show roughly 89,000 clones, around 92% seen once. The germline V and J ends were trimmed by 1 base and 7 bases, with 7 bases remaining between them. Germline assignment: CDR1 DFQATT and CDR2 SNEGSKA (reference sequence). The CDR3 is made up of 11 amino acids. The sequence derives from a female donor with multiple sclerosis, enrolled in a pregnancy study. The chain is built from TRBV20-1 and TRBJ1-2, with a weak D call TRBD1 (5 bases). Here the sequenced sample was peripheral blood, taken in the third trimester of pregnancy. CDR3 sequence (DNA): TGCAGTGCTAGAGGGGGCAGTGGCTACACCTTC. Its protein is CSARGGSGYTF.